This T cell receptor beta chain appears in the sequencing data of a study of beta chain features in type 1 diabetes (dated by TCRdb to the late 2010s). Regarding the research as a whole: Mean age, gender distribution, total cell number and subset yield were not different between patients and healthy donors. Across all samples, 107,917,701 sorted cells were examined, and cell number per subset correlated strongly with RNA yield. In the study, TCRB repertoires of sorted circulating CD4+ T cell subsets from recently diagnosed type 1 diabetes patients were compared with those of matched healthy donors. Whereas all 30 or so donors provided naive and central memory subsets, regulatory and stem cell-like memory subsets were isolated from just 8 patients and roughly eight healthy donors. General conclusions and limits of the study: Because the HLA sub-analyses included only small numbers of individuals, any influence of HLA type on TCRB rearrangement was left unresolved. Because cDNA was sequenced instead of genomic DNA, activated cells with high expression could be over-represented, although the groups did not differ in activation or CD3 levels. At VDJ recombination sites, patients with type 1 diabetes made fewer insertions and deleted more nucleotides, a pattern implying thymic rearrangement abnormalities. Naive, central memory and regulatory TCRB repertoires appeared more similar among patients than among healthy donors. Shorter templates might be favored by PCR, yet because patient and control samples were amplified and corrected together, any such skew would affect both groups equally. A moderate but significant shortening of TCRB CDR3 length was observed in type 1 diabetes patients in all four CD4+ subsets.

The CDR3 measures 14 amino acids from cysteine to phenylalanine. Only the CDR3 DNA is retained, 42 bases long and in frame from the first base. CDR1 and CDR2 (SEHNR, FQNEAQ) derive from the germline V gene (reference sequence). V drops 7 bases and J drops 5 bases, leaving 14 bases in between. The entire amount of isolated RNA was reverse transcribed using the High Capacity cDNA Reverse Transcription Kit, so the sequenced TCRB transcripts were expressed ones. Naive, central memory and regulatory T cell samples underwent deep immunoSEQ sequencing, averaging about 3.5 million total reads per sample. Sorted cells were lysed in RLT buffer and RNA was extracted with DNase-treated RNeasy Micro or Mini kits, depending on cell number. To prevent cross-contamination, every cell subset was processed on its own, while patient and healthy donor samples were processed together. The immunoSEQ multiplex PCR was used to amplify TCRB sequences from cDNA, generating 87-bp fragments that spanned the CDR3 region. Sequencing of the amplicons was done on the Illumina HiSeq platform. For the original study's pipeline: Synthetic template baselines were used to correct PCR bias computationally, reads within Hamming distance 2 were collapsed together, and singletons that could not be merged were discarded. By aligning reads against IMGT, V, D and J genes, CDR3 length, and insertions or deletions at six rearrangement sites were assigned. Within each subset, clonotype counts were normalized to the number of sorted cells before true diversity and Gini coefficients were calculated with the tcR R package. The overlap coefficient, calculated on TCRB nucleotide sequences, was used to measure repertoire sharing. Out-of-frame TCRB sequences from naive cells were analyzed to stand in for the pre-selection repertoire. As stored in TCRdb, this immuneACCESS dataset retains in-frame rearrangements with V and J assigned. A fraction of the clones does not appear; measured against another copy, unresolved V genes explain less than half of the discrepancy, and the remainder lacks a known reason. V and J calls and clone size are given by that table; D and trimming were obtained from the DNA. The sample has under 850,000 clones on record, 13% of them singletons. The top ten constitute 0.022% of the sample.

Each donor gave one peripheral blood draw, roughly 120 mL on average, collected into heparinised tubes. Using a panel that included CD45RO, CCR7, CD25, CD127, CD95 and CD27, naive, central memory, regulatory and stem cell-like memory CD4+ T cells were sorted on a BD FACSAria II. Purity was above 98% for every sorted population. PBMCs were separated immediately by Lymphoprep density gradient centrifugation and were stained directly, without being cultured. Samples were stained and sorted in pairs, with one healthy donor and one patient per experiment, so that batch effects were minimized. This clone was counted between two and nine times. It has no known antigen specificity. Base qualities are not at hand, and no much larger clone is one base apart.

The source of this sequence is a man aged 18 to 30 with type 1 diabetes. The sequence links TRBV7-9 to TRBJ2-2; D gene: possibly TRBD1, on 6 matching bases. The sequenced sample consisted of naive CD4+ T cells from blood. Per the publication, the cell subset or site label means: true naive CD4+ T cells. The DNA sequence is given as TGTGCCAGCACCTGGGGGCGGCAAACCGGGGAGCTGTTTTTT. It translates to CASTWGRQTGELFF. With the portions outside the CDR3 filled from the reference TRBV7-9 and TRBJ2-2 genes, the complete variable region becomes DTGVSQNPRHKITKRGQNVTFRCDPISEHNRLYWYRQTLGQGPEFLTYFQNEAQLEKSRLLSDRFSAERPKGSFSTLEIQRTEQGDSAMYLCASTWGRQTGELFFGEGSRLTVL.